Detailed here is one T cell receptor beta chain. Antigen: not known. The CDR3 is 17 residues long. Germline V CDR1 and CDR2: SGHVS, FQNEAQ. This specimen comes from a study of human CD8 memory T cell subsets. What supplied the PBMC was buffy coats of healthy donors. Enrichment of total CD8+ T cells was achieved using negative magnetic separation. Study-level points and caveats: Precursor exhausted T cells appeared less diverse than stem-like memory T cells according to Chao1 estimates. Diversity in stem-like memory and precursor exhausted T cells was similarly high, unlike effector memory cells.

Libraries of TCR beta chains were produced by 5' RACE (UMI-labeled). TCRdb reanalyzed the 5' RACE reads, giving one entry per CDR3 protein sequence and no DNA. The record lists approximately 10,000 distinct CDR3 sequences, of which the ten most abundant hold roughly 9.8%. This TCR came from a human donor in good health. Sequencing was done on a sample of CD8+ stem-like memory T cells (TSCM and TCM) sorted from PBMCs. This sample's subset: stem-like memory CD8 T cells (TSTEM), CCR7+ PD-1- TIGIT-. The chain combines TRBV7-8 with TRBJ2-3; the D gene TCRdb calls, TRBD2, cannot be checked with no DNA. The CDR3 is CASSLGLAGTSTDTQYF.